A single T cell receptor beta chain is shown here with its context. Its target is unknown. This specimen comes from a study of T cell responses to AZD1222 COVID-19 vaccine. General study results and limits: Mostly white British, mostly female donors; authors suggested clonal diversity may be underestimated.

Profiled with immunoSEQ multiplex PCR; TCRdb holds only in-frame clones, not every one. The repertoire holds about 94,000 clones, about 85% seen once, with over 3.5% in the top ten. Trimming left V 1 base short and J 7 bases short, with 10 bases between. The CDR3 runs 13 residues. Germline V lookup: CDR1 MGHRA, CDR2 YSYEKL. The starting material was peripheral blood, obtained 28 days after the second AZD1222 dose. The V gene is TRBV4-1, the J gene TRBJ1-1; D remains unclear. The sequence was obtained from an adult who received the AZD1222 COVID-19 vaccine. CDR3 sequence (DNA): TGCGCCAGCAGCCAAGTGCAGGCCTTTGAAGCTTTCTTT. It yields the protein CASSQVQAFEAFF.